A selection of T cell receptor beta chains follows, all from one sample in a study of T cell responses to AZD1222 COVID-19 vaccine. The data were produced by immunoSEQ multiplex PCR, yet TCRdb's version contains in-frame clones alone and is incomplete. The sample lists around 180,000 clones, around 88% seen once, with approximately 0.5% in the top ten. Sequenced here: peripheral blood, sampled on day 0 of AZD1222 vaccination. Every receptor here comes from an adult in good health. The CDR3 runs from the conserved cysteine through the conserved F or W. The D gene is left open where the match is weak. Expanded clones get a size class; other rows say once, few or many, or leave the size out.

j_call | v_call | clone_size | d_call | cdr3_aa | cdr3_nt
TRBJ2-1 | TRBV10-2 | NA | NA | CASSGDTNEQFF | TGCGCCAGCAGTGGCGACACCAATGAGCAGTTCTTC
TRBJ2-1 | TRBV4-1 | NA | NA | CASSQDWGEQFF | TGCGCCAGCAGCCAAGATTGGGGTGAGCAGTTCTTC
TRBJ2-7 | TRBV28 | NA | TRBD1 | CASSLLAGGSGEQYF | TGTGCCAGCAGTTTATTGGCAGGGGGCTCAGGCGAGCAGTACTTC
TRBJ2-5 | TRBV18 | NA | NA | CASSPQETQYF | TGTGCCAGCTCGCCTCAAGAGACCCAGTACTTC
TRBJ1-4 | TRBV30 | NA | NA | CAWGPNNEKLFF | TGTGCCTGGGGGCCGAATAATGAAAAACTGTTTTTT
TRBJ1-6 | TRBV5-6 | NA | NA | CASSLAMGGGSPLHF | TGTGCCAGCAGCTTGGCCATGGGGGGCGGCTCACCCCTCCACTTT
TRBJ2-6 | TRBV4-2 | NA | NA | CASSQDGGGANVLTF | TGTGCCAGCAGCCAAGATGGGGGTGGGGCCAACGTCCTGACTTTC
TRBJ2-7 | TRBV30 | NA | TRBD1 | CAWSEDRGLYEQYF | TGTGCCTGGAGTGAGGACAGGGGGCTCTACGAGCAGTACTTC
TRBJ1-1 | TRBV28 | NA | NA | CASSLVGRSTEAFF | TGTGCCAGCAGCCTTGTCGGCAGGTCCACTGAAGCTTTCTTT
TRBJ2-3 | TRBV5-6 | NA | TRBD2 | CASSSRLAGTDTQYF | TGTGCCAGCAGCTCGCGACTAGCGGGAACAGATACGCAGTATTTT
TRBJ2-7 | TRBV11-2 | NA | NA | CASSSDPAYEQYF | TGTGCCAGCAGCTCCGACCCGGCATACGAGCAGTACTTC
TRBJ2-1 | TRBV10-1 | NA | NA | CASSETRRLGDYNEQFF | TGCGCCAGCAGTGAGACCAGACGGCTCGGTGACTACAATGAGCAGTTCTTC
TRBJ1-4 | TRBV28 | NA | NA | CASSLPAGNNEKLFF | TGTGCCAGCAGTTTACCCGCAGGAAATAATGAAAAACTGTTTTTT
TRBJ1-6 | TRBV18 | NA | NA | CASSPGGAGSPLHF | TGTGCCAGCTCGCCCGGGGGCGCGGGTTCACCCCTCCACTTT
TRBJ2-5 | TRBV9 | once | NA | CASSATGGGTQYF | TGTGCCAGCAGCGCGACGGGGGGCGGGACCCAGTACTTC
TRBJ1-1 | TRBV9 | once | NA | CVSTLLSAGGTEAFF | TGTGTCAGCACCCTCCTGAGCGCGGGGGGCACTGAAGCTTTCTTT
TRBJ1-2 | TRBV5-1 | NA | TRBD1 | CASSPEQGASGYTF | TGCGCCAGCAGCCCCGAACAGGGGGCCTCTGGCTACACCTTC
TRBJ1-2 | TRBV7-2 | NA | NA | CASSLAGGYTF | TGTGCCAGCAGCTTAGCAGGTGGCTACACCTTC
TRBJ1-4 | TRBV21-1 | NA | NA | CASSRPGTGDIATNEKLFF | TGTGCCAGCAGCAGACCCGGGACAGGAGATATTGCAACTAATGAAAAACTGTTTTTT
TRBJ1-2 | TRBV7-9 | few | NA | CASSFRQDQRDGYTF | TGTGCCAGCAGCTTCCGACAGGACCAACGGGATGGCTACACCTTC
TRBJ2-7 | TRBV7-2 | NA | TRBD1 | CASSLAGQGGDEQYF | TGTGCCAGCAGCTTAGCGGGACAGGGCGGCGACGAGCAGTACTTC
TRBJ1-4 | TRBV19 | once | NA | CASRERGAYEKLFF | TGTGCCAGTAGAGAGAGGGGGGCCTATGAAAAACTGTTTTTT
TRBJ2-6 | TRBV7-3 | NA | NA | CASSLTQAPPGANVLTF | TGTGCCAGCAGCTTAACGCAGGCTCCCCCTGGGGCCAACGTCCTGACTTTC
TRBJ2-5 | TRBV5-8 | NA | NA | CASSWTEETQYF | TGTGCCAGCAGCTGGACGGAAGAGACCCAGTACTTC
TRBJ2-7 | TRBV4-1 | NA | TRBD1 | CASSQVGAGQVTYEQYF | TGCGCCAGCAGCCAAGTGGGGGCGGGACAGGTCACATACGAGCAGTACTTC
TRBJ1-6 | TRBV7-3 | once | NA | CASSLGRANNSPLHF | TGTGCCAGCAGCTTGGGGCGGGCCAATAATTCACCCCTCCACTTT
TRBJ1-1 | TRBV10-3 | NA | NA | CAIGAANTEAFF | TGTGCCATCGGGGCGGCGAACACTGAAGCTTTCTTT
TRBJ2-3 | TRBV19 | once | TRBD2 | CASSLTSGGQYF | TGTGCCAGTAGTCTTACTAGCGGGGGGCAGTATTTT
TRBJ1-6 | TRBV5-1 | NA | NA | CASSLESGVNSPLHF | TGCGCCAGTAGCTTGGAATCAGGGGTCAATTCACCCCTCCACTTT
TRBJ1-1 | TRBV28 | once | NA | CASSLTVFGAFF | TGTGCCAGCAGTTTAACGGTCTTTGGGGCTTTCTTT
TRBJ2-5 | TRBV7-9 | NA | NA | CASSSVGLKETQYF | TGTGCCAGCAGCTCAGTCGGACTAAAAGAGACCCAGTACTTC
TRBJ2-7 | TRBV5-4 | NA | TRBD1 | CASSSAGTVLSGQYF | TGTGCCAGCAGCTCCGCCGGGACAGTACTTTCAGGGCAGTACTTC
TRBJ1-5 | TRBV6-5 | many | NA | CASSRNRSNQPQHF | TGTGCCAGCAGTCGCAATCGGAGCAATCAGCCCCAGCATTTT